A selection of T cell receptor beta chains follows, all from one sample in a study of OX40 agonist ivuxolimab in advanced cancers. Generated by immunoSEQ multiplex PCR, the TCRdb table keeps only in-frame clones and is missing some. The table includes about 65,000 clones, over 85% detected once. Sequencing used CD4+ or CD8+ T cells sorted from blood, obtained in a trial of the OX40 agonist ivuxolimab. The receptors originated from an adult with an advanced solid tumor such as melanoma, head and neck, liver or kidney cancer. Each CDR3 is given without its conserved first and last residue.

cdr3_length: 13
j_call: TRBJ1-1
v_call: TRBV6-6
cdr3_aa: ASSFVPGGYTEAF

cdr3_length: 12
j_call: TRBJ2-7
v_call: TRBV6-1
cdr3_aa: ASSGSGQGLSQY

cdr3_length: 12
j_call: TRBJ1-2
v_call: TRBV5-5
cdr3_aa: ASSEGSTNYGYT

cdr3_length: 15
j_call: TRBJ1-3
v_call: TRBV7-8
cdr3_aa: ASSLAGDRASGNTIY

cdr3_length: 9
j_call: TRBJ2-7
v_call: TRBV20-1
cdr3_aa: SARRGIEQY

cdr3_length: 13
j_call: TRBJ1-1
v_call: TRBV6-1
cdr3_aa: ASNVADGGRGEAF

cdr3_length: 16
j_call: TRBJ1-5
v_call: TRBV5-3
cdr3_aa: ARSVRDRGRIWDQPQH

cdr3_length: 10
j_call: TRBJ1-1
v_call: TRBV10-3
cdr3_aa: AISGGTGDAF

cdr3_length: 14
j_call: TRBJ2-2
v_call: TRBV7-2
cdr3_aa: ASSFRGLAPTGELF

cdr3_length: 12
j_call: TRBJ1-5
v_call: TRBV4-2
cdr3_aa: ASSQVWGGEPQH

cdr3_length: 14
j_call: TRBJ1-4
v_call: TRBV4-1
cdr3_aa: ASSQDWGALSEKLF

cdr3_length: 14
j_call: TRBJ1-2
v_call: TRBV30
cdr3_aa: AWSQDRGILNYGYT